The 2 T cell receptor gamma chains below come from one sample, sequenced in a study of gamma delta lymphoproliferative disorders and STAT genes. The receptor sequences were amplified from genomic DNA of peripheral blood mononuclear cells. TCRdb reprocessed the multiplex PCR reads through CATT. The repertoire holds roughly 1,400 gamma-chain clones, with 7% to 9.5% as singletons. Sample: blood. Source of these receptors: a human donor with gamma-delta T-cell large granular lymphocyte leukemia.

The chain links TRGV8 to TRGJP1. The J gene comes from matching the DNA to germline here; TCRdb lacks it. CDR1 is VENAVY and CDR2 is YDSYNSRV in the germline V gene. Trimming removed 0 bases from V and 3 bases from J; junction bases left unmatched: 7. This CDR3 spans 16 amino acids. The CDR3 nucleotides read TGTGCCACCTGGGATAGGGGGGTCCCCACTGGTTGGTTCAAGATATTT. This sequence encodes CATWDRGVPTGWFKIF.

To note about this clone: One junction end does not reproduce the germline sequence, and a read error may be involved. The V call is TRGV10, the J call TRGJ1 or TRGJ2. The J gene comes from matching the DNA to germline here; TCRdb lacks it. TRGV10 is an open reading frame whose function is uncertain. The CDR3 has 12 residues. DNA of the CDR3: TGCGCGGGATTCCAGAATTATTATAAGAAACTCTTT. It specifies CAGFQNYYKKLF.